A selection of T cell receptor beta chains follows, all from one sample in a study of cytomegalovirus exposure and HLA in healthy donors. Data came from immunoSEQ multiplex PCR; TCRdb stores just in-frame clones and leaves some out. The sample shows 80,000 to 90,000 clones, 79% of them seen only once. The sequencing input was PBMCs. Receptors originate from a man aged 25 to 40 in good health and CMV-seronegative. Each CDR3 is given with its conserved first and last residue. The D gene is left open where the match is weak. Only some rows state a clone size, as once, few, many or a class for expanded clones.

>TRBJ1-6|-|TRBV5-4|-
CASSLGGEVSYNSPLHF
TGTGCCAGCAGCTTGGGAGGGGAGGTTTCCTATAATTCACCCCTCCACTTT
>TRBJ1-1|-|TRBV10-2|-
CASSNPSGTEAFF
TGCGCCAGCAGCAACCCTTCAGGGACTGAAGCTTTCTTT
>TRBJ1-2|TRBD1|TRBV5-6|-
CASSLVSGTGDGYTF
TGTGCCAGCAGCTTGGTGTCCGGGACAGGGGATGGCTACACCTTC
>TRBJ2-7|TRBD2|TRBV5-1|-
CASSLAGGPYEQYF
TGCGCCAGCAGCTTGGCGGGGGGACCCTACGAGCAGTACTTC
>TRBJ2-7|TRBD1|TRBV2|-
CASRADRGPYEQYF
TGTGCCAGCAGAGCGGACAGGGGGCCCTACGAGCAGTACTTC
>TRBJ1-4|TRBD1|TRBV28|few
CASSAPPGTGVEKLFF
TGTGCCAGCAGTGCGCCACCCGGGACAGGGGTTGAAAAACTGTTTTTT
>TRBJ2-1|TRBD2|TRBV5-6|-
CASSPGGGERPKFF
TGTGCCAGCAGCCCGGGGGGTGGGGAAAGGCCGAAGTTCTTC
>TRBJ2-7|-|TRBV7-3|-
CASSPGDRFYEQYF
TGTGCCAGCAGCCCGGGGGACAGATTCTACGAGCAGTACTTC
>TRBJ1-5|-|TRBV7-2|-
CASGQGNQPQHF
TGTGCCAGTGGCCAAGGCAATCAGCCCCAGCATTTT
>TRBJ1-5|TRBD1|TRBV2|once
CASSERTGYSNQPQHF
TGTGCCAGCAGTGAGAGGACAGGCTATAGCAATCAGCCCCAGCATTTT
>TRBJ2-1|-|TRBV5-4|-
CASSLGLQGQFF
TGTGCCAGCAGCTTGGGACTGCAAGGACAGTTCTTC
>TRBJ1-1|-|TRBV5-1|-
CASSTQGDTEAFF
TGCGCCAGCAGCACGCAGGGTGATACTGAAGCTTTCTTT
>TRBJ1-2|-|TRBV5-4|-
CASSRGGSSVYTF
TGTGCCAGCAGCAGGGGGGGTTCAAGTGTCTACACCTTC
>TRBJ1-1|-|TRBV20-1|-
CSARTRPEAFF
TGCAGTGCTAGGACTCGACCTGAAGCTTTCTTT
>TRBJ1-2|-|TRBV5-1|-
CASSLLIGNYGYTF
TGCGCCAGCAGCTTGTTAATCGGGAACTATGGCTACACCTTC
>TRBJ2-7|-|TRBV7-9|-
CASSLDPYEQYF
TGTGCCAGCAGCTTAGATCCGTACGAGCAGTACTTC